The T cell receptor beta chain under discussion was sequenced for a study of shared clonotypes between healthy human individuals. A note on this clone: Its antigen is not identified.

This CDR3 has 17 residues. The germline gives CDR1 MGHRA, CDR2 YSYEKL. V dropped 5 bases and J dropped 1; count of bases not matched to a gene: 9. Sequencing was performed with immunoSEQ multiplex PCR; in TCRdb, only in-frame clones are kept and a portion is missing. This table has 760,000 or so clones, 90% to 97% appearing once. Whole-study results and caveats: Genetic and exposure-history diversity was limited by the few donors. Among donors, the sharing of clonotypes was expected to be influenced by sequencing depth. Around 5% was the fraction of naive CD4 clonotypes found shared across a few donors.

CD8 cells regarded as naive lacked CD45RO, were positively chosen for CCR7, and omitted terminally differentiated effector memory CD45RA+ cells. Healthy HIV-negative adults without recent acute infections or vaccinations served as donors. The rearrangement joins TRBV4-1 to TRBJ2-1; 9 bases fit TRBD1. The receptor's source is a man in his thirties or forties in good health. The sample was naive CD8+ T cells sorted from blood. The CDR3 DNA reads TGCGCCAGCAGCGGAGGACAGGGGACTGAGTCCTACAATGAGCAGTTCTTC. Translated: CASSGGQGTESYNEQFF.